This record looks at one T cell receptor beta chain sequence and its context. Germline V gives CDR1 LNHNV, CDR2 YYDKDF (reference sequence). The CDR3 is 13 amino acids. Trimming shortened V by 1 base and J by 6 bases, and 7 bases separated the two germline ends. The data belong to a study of T cells in localized non-small cell lung cancer. Sequenced by immunoSEQ multiplex PCR; TCRdb stores in-frame clones only, minus some. The sample consists of some 39,000 clones, 80% to 90% of them appearing once. The sample in question was peripheral blood mononuclear cells, obtained before any cancer treatment. The chain couples TRBV15 to TRBJ1-5; D unresolved. The source is a male donor older than 55 with stage II lung adenocarcinoma. CDR3 amino acids: CATSRGVGQPQHF. The CDR3 nucleotides are TGTGCCACCAGCAGAGGGGTTGGTCAGCCCCAGCATTTT.